This TCR beta chain was found in a study of T cell changes during pregnancy in multiple sclerosis. This CDR3 has 13 residues. V lost 1 base to trimming and J lost 3 bases, with 6 bases between them. CDR1 is SGHTA, CDR2 FQGNSA, per germline. Sequenced by immunoSEQ multiplex PCR; TCRdb stores in-frame clones only, minus some. Here the sample spans about 51,000 clones, 94% being singletons. The specimen comprised CD4+ T cells from peripheral blood mononuclear cells, sampled in the second trimester of pregnancy. The genes are TRBV7-2 and TRBJ1-2; no definite D call. The receptor comes from a female donor with multiple sclerosis, enrolled in a pregnancy study. For the CDR3, the DNA is TGTGCCAGCAGCTTAGACGGAGACTATGGCTACACCTTC. Translated: CASSLDGDYGYTF.